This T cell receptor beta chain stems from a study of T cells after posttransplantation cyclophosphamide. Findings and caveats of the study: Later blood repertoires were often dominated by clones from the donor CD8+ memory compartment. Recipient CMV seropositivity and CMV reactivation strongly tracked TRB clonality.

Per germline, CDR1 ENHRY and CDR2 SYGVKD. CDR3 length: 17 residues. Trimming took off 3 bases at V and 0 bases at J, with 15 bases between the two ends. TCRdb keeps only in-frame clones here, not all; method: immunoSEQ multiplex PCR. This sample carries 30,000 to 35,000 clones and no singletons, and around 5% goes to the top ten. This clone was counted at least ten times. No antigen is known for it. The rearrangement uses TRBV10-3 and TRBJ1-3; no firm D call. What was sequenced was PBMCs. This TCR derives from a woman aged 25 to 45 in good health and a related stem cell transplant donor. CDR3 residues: CAISDRITVSSGNTIYF. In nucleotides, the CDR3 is TGTGCCATCAGTGATCGCATCACAGTATCCTCTGGAAACACCATATATTTT.